This T cell receptor (beta chain) was captured in a study of CD8 T cells in Susac syndrome. TCR beta sequencing was performed on blood CD8+ and CD4+ T cells. Negative isolation was applied to CD8+ and CD4+ T cells, and FACS enrichment was applied to TEMRA cells. The CDR3 is 13 residues long. Germline CDR1 reads MNHEY; CDR2 reads SMNVEV (reference sequence). Trimming took 2 bases from V and 7 from J, leaving 9 bases between them. Reverse transcription of roughly 0.5 to 1 ug RNA was carried out with random hexamers. immunoSEQ multiplex PCR amplified TCR beta CDR3 across 54 Vbeta, 13 Jbeta. TCRdb itself ran the immunoSEQ multiplex PCR reads through MiXCR, one entry per CDR3 protein. In the table there are some 100,000 distinct CDR3 sequences, roughly 95% of which are singletons.

The chain joins TRBV27 to TRBJ1-5; no definite D call. The clonotype was recovered from a human donor in good health. Sample: CD4+ T cells from PBMCs. The CDR3 loop reads CASSLRVGQPQHF. The DNA of the CDR3 is TGTGCCAGCAGTTTAAGGGTGGGCCAGCCCCAGCATTTT.